These T cell receptor beta chains were read from a single sample in a study of cytomegalovirus exposure and HLA in healthy donors. The assay was immunoSEQ multiplex PCR, and TCRdb's table has in-frame clones only and misses some. The sample lists tens of thousands of clones, 65% to 75% occurring once. The specimen was PBMCs. The receptors come from a man aged 50 or older in good health and CMV-seropositive. Each CDR3 is given with its conserved first and last residue. Each record gives: clone size, J gene, D gene, V gene, CDR3 protein, CDR3 DNA. D genes are given only for firm matches. Not every row has a clone size; where given, it reads once, few, many or a size class.

>.|TRBJ2-2|.|TRBV4-3
CASSRSGFPGAGELFF
TGCGCCAGCAGCCGTTCAGGGTTCCCCGGTGCCGGGGAGCTGTTTTTT
>.|TRBJ1-1|.|TRBV7-2
CASSLAAGAGRGAFF
TGTGCCAGCAGCTTAGCGGCAGGGGCCGGGCGAGGGGCTTTCTTT
>.|TRBJ2-5|TRBD2|TRBV5-6
CASSSEGIAGGETQYF
TGTGCCAGCAGCTCGGAGGGGATAGCGGGAGGTGAGACCCAGTACTTC
>.|TRBJ1-4|.|TRBV30
CAWSATDRTHEKLFF
TGTGCCTGGAGTGCCACCGACAGGACCCATGAAAAACTGTTTTTT
>.|TRBJ1-1|.|TRBV30
CAWSPPRGGTEAFF
TGTGCCTGGAGCCCTCCCCGAGGGGGCACTGAAGCTTTCTTT
>.|TRBJ2-1|TRBD1|TRBV7-9
CASSLGTPGGKREQFF
TGTGCCAGCAGCTTAGGGACGCCAGGGGGCAAGCGTGAGCAGTTCTTC
>.|TRBJ1-5|TRBD1|TRBV29-1
CSVVLGQGAFGNQPQHF
TGCAGCGTTGTATTAGGACAGGGGGCGTTTGGCAATCAGCCCCAGCATTTT
>.|TRBJ1-3|.|TRBV5-1
CASSLDGNSGNTIYF
TGCGCCAGCAGCTTGGATGGCAACTCTGGAAACACCATATATTTT
>.|TRBJ2-7|.|TRBV7-2
CASSLGARGHYEQYF
TGTGCCAGCAGCTTAGGGGCCAGGGGACACTACGAGCAGTACTTC
>.|TRBJ1-1|TRBD1|TRBV18
CASSPPGQGWAETEAFF
TGTGCCAGCTCACCACCGGGACAGGGATGGGCGGAAACTGAAGCTTTCTTT
>.|TRBJ2-1|TRBD2|TRBV28
CASSLVAGGLNEQFF
TGTGCCAGCAGTTTAGTAGCGGGGGGGCTTAATGAGCAGTTCTTC
>few|TRBJ2-5|TRBD2|TRBV4-1
CASSPLAGAVETQYF
TGCGCCAGCAGCCCCCTAGCGGGAGCGGTAGAGACCCAGTACTTC
>few|TRBJ1-6|TRBD1|TRBV15
CATSRPGQGAYNSPLHF
TGTGCCACCAGCAGACCGGGACAGGGGGCCTATAATTCACCCCTCCACTTT
>.|TRBJ2-3|TRBD2|TRBV5-4
CASSLDAGGQDTQYF
TGTGCCAGCAGCTTGGATGCGGGGGGGCAGGATACGCAGTATTTT
>.|TRBJ1-2|.|TRBV28
CASYTGSGYGYTF
TGTGCCAGCTATACAGGGAGTGGGTATGGCTACACCTTC
>.|TRBJ1-2|.|TRBV9
CASSVEGAVNYGYTF
TGTGCCAGCAGCGTAGAAGGAGCAGTTAACTATGGCTACACCTTC
>.|TRBJ2-1|.|TRBV5-1
CASKAAPYNEQFF
TGCGCCAGCAAAGCGGCCCCCTACAATGAGCAGTTCTTC
>once|TRBJ2-1|.|TRBV7-6
CASSLKATRLASYNEQFF
TGTGCCAGCAGCTTAAAGGCGACTCGGCTAGCCTCTTACAATGAGCAGTTCTTC
>.|TRBJ2-7|TRBD2|TRBV29-1
CSVRPFLAGGNYEQYF
TGCAGCGTCCGACCGTTCCTGGCGGGAGGGAACTACGAGCAGTACTTC
>.|TRBJ2-5|.|TRBV4-1
CASSPAGYQETQYF
TGCGCCAGCAGCCCCGCAGGGTACCAAGAGACCCAGTACTTC
>.|TRBJ1-6|.|TRBV20-1
CSVRGRTLHF
TGCAGTGTCCGGGGTCGAACCCTCCACTTT
>.|TRBJ2-5|TRBD1|TRBV5-4
CASSRTGGDETQYF
TGTGCCAGCAGCCGGACAGGGGGCGATGAGACCCAGTACTTC
>.|TRBJ2-3|TRBD1|TRBV28
CASSFRGPDTQYF
TGTGCCAGCAGTTTCAGGGGGCCGGATACGCAGTATTTT
>few|TRBJ2-7|.|TRBV5-6
CASSYPGGRLHEQYF
TGTGCCAGCAGCTACCCTGGTGGGAGGTTACACGAGCAGTACTTC
>.|TRBJ2-7|.|TRBV5-1
CASSLPGFSYEQYF
TGCGCCAGCAGCTTGCCGGGTTTCTCCTACGAGCAGTACTTC
>.|TRBJ1-4|TRBD1|TRBV6-6
CASSYSRGLLEKLFF
TGTGCCAGCAGTTACTCCAGGGGGCTTCTCGAAAAACTGTTTTTT
>.|TRBJ1-5|TRBD1|TRBV30
CAWSFTGGGQPQHF
TGTGCCTGGAGTTTCACAGGGGGCGGTCAGCCCCAGCATTTT
>.|TRBJ1-4|.|TRBV6-1
CASRAGDNNEKLFF
TGTGCCAGCCGGGCAGGGGATAATAATGAAAAACTGTTTTTT
>once|TRBJ2-7|TRBD1|TRBV4-2
CASSQSPGQGNYEQYF
TGTGCCAGCAGCCAATCGCCGGGACAGGGGAACTACGAGCAGTACTTC
>.|TRBJ1-3|.|TRBV5-4
CASSLETEGNTIYF
TGTGCCAGCAGCTTGGAGACAGAAGGAAACACCATATATTTT
>once|TRBJ2-7|.|TRBV10-3
CAISDLFEQYF
TGTGCCATCAGTGACCTCTTCGAGCAGTACTTC
>.|TRBJ2-3|TRBD1|TRBV11-2
CASSSLRDRGTDTQYF
TGTGCCAGCAGCTCACTCCGGGACAGGGGAACAGATACGCAGTATTTT
>.|TRBJ1-1|TRBD1|TRBV6-1
CASSEAQRGRNTEAFF
TGTGCCAGCAGTGAAGCGCAGAGGGGGCGGAACACTGAAGCTTTCTTT
>few|TRBJ2-7|TRBD1|TRBV9
CASAYRDRDYEQYF
TGTGCCAGCGCATACCGGGACAGGGACTACGAGCAGTACTTC
>.|TRBJ1-3|.|TRBV29-1
CSVEGGESSGNTIYF
TGCAGCGTCGAGGGAGGGGAAAGTTCTGGAAACACCATATATTTT
>.|TRBJ2-2|.|TRBV27
CASSKGGYTGELFF
TGTGCCAGCAGTAAGGGGGGGTACACCGGGGAGCTGTTTTTT
>.|TRBJ2-7|TRBD2|TRBV4-1
CASSQSGLAYEQYF
TGCGCCAGCAGCCAATCGGGACTAGCATACGAGCAGTACTTC
>.|TRBJ2-3|.|TRBV30
CAWTQGGGGPRDTQYF
TGTGCCTGGACTCAGGGTGGCGGGGGCCCCCGAGATACGCAGTATTTT
>.|TRBJ1-6|.|TRBV6-1
CASSEVGTDNSPLHF
TGTGCCAGCAGTGAAGTTGGCACAGATAATTCACCCCTCCACTTT
>.|TRBJ2-3|TRBD1|TRBV5-4
CASSSDRAHTQYF
TGTGCCAGCAGCTCGGACAGGGCACATACGCAGTATTTT
>.|TRBJ2-5|TRBD2|TRBV5-6
CASSVRGQETQYF
TGTGCCAGCAGCGTGCGGGGGCAAGAGACCCAGTACTTC
>.|TRBJ1-2|.|TRBV6-1
CASSEAWGAYGYTF
TGTGCCAGCAGTGAAGCCTGGGGAGCCTATGGCTACACCTTC
>.|TRBJ2-1|.|TRBV5-6
CASSLVRVKDNEQFF
TGTGCCAGCAGCTTGGTGCGGGTTAAGGACAATGAGCAGTTCTTC
>.|TRBJ2-2|.|TRBV14
CATALGLAAGELFF
TGTGCCACCGCGTTAGGGCTAGCTGCCGGGGAGCTGTTTTTT
>.|TRBJ2-3|TRBD2|TRBV7-9
CASSFLASGSTDTQYF
TGTGCCAGCAGCTTCCTGGCTAGCGGGAGCACAGATACGCAGTATTTT
>few|TRBJ2-1|TRBD2|TRBV5-1
CASISGLEGGDEKFF
TGCGCCAGCATCTCCGGACTAGAGGGAGGGGATGAGAAGTTCTTC
>.|TRBJ1-1|TRBD1|TRBV11-2
CASSPSDRVVTEAFF
TGTGCCAGCAGCCCGTCGGACAGGGTAGTCACTGAAGCTTTCTTT
>few|TRBJ2-1|.|TRBV7-3
CASSLGSLAPNEQFF
TGTGCCAGCAGCTTAGGGTCACTAGCCCCCAATGAGCAGTTCTTC
>.|TRBJ2-7|TRBD2|TRBV7-8
CASSLAGGRAHF
TGTGCCAGCAGCTTAGCGGGCGGGAGGGCTCACTTC
>few|TRBJ1-2|.|TRBV30
CAWRTRGINYGYTF
TGTGCCTGGAGGACAAGAGGGATTAACTATGGCTACACCTTC